This T cell receptor (beta chain) was identified in a study of T cell repertoires in cytomegalovirus infection (dated by TCRdb to between 2018 and 2021). Describing the broader study: Alongside well-studied HLA-B-restricted epitopes, the peptide stimulations were aimed at recently identified HLA-C-restricted CMV epitopes, whose presentation resists viral immunomodulation. Donor HLA type was relevant to the analysis, as public TCR beta signatures indicated carriage of CMV infection together with the matching HLA type. Study-wide conclusions, independent of this receptor: The ex vivo response was dominated by HLA-C-restricted CMV-specific TCR beta clonotypes, which also provided the single most frequent clonotype in two of eight donors. In both this cohort and an independent roughly 350-donor cohort, the cumulative frequency of public TCR beta family members distinguished carriers of CMV infection plus the relevant HLA type.

Points on this clonotype: The antigen this receptor binds is unknown. No base-level quality is on record; no much larger clone is a single base apart.

The meaning of the sample's treatment or condition label: in vitro stimulation with specific CMV peptide epitopes to enrich CMV-specific T cells. Inclusive of the bounding cysteine and phenylalanine, the CDR3 is 14 residues long. Only CDR3 DNA remains: 42 bases, in frame from the first base. Reading the germline V gene gives CDR1 MNHEY and CDR2 SVGEGT. The germline ends are 18 bases apart after V is trimmed by 6 bases and J by 6 bases. Sequencing was performed on an Illumina HiSeq 1500. Using fastp at Q25 and MiXCR, TCRdb reprocessed the public reads and kept productive beta chains. When rows share a CDR3 protein, they turn into one entry using the most common DNA and genes. The sample contains approximately 120,000 distinct CDR3 sequences, roughly a third of them found a single time. In total, the top ten clones hold under 65% of the sample.

The sequencing here drew on CD8+ T cells from cultured PBMCs, taken from culture after CMV antigen stimulation. This sequence uses TRBV6-2 or TRBV6-3 and TRBJ2-7, with no confident D gene call. The TCR originated in a human donor in good health (CMV status not recorded). Some clones in this sample may be carry-over from other donors' samples. The DNA sequence is TGTGCCAGCAGGGCGACTGGGTCGGTGGGCGAGCAGTACTTC. Translated, it reads CASRATGSVGEQYF.